These T cell receptor beta chains were read from a single sample in a study of graft-versus-host responses after intestinal transplantation. Sequencing used immunoSEQ multiplex PCR; TCRdb keeps in-frame clones, though not all of them. The sample has 12,000 to 15,000 clones; about 67% are singletons. This sample comprised ileum tissue, obtained 16 days after intestinal transplant. These receptors originate from a human patient who received an intestinal transplant, so some T cells may come from the graft donor. The CDR3 runs from the conserved cysteine through the conserved F or W. Fields, in order: J gene, clone size, V gene, D gene, CDR3 DNA, CDR3 protein. The D gene is left open where the match is weak. A clone size is listed for some rows: how often the clone was seen (once, few, many), or a class if it is expanded.

TRBJ2-3,-,TRBV6-4,-,TGTGCCAGCAGTGACCGGCCGGGGTGGAGCACAGATACGCAGTATTTT,CASSDRPGWSTDTQYF
TRBJ2-3,-,TRBV19,-,TGTGCCAGTAGTATTGGACAGATCACAGATACGCAGTATTTT,CASSIGQITDTQYF
TRBJ2-3,-,TRBV28,TRBD2,TGTGCCAGCAGGCCTTGGGGACTAGAGGGATACACAGATACGCAGTATTTT,CASRPWGLEGYTDTQYF
TRBJ2-1,-,TRBV27,-,TGTGCCAGCAGTTCTGTCCCAGCGCCTTACAATGAGCAGTTCTTC,CASSSVPAPYNEQFF
TRBJ1-6,-,TRBV7-7,-,TGTGCCAGCAGCTTAGCGCGGAGGCATTCACCCCTCCACTTT,CASSLARRHSPLHF
TRBJ2-2,-,TRBV28,-,TGTGCCAGCAGTTTATCGTTGAGGGGGAGCACCGGGGAGCTGTTTTTT,CASSLSLRGSTGELFF
TRBJ1-2,-,TRBV15,-,TGTGCCACCAGCAGAGGGAGGGGGGGTGGCTACACCTTC,CATSRGRGGGYTF
TRBJ1-4,-,TRBV19,TRBD1,TGTGCCAGTAGTGCGACAGGGTCTGGTAATGAAAAACTGTTTTTT,CASSATGSGNEKLFF
TRBJ2-1,-,TRBV5-4,TRBD2,TGTGCCAGCAGCTTGGGGCTAGCGGGGGGGCTCAAAGGTGAGCAGTTCTTC,CASSLGLAGGLKGEQFF
TRBJ1-4,few,TRBV28,TRBD1,TGTGCCAGCAGTCCCCTGACAGGGGTTAACGAAAAACTGTTTTTT,CASSPLTGVNEKLFF
TRBJ2-3,few,TRBV9,TRBD2,TGTGCCAGCAGCGTTGGGACTAGCGTCGCTCTGGGCACAGATACGCAGTATTTT,CASSVGTSVALGTDTQYF
TRBJ1-1,-,TRBV4-3,TRBD1,TGCGCCAGCAGCGAAGGGACAGCCTCTCGAACTGAAGCTTTCTTT,CASSEGTASRTEAFF
TRBJ2-7,-,TRBV5-4,TRBD1,TGTGCCAGCAGCAATACAGGGGGTAACTACGAGCAGTACTTC,CASSNTGGNYEQYF
TRBJ2-5,-,TRBV29-1,TRBD2,TGCAGCGTTGAAGATAGAGCGGGGGGGCGGGGAGAGACCCAGTACTTC,CSVEDRAGGRGETQYF
TRBJ2-4,-,TRBV27,-,TGTGCCCGGGGAGGTCAGGGAAAAAACATTCAGTACTTC,CARGGQGKNIQYF
TRBJ2-7,-,TRBV7-9,TRBD1,TGTGCCAGCAGCTCCCGGACAGGGGGCGTCGGCGAGCAGTACTTC,CASSSRTGGVGEQYF
TRBJ1-6,-,TRBV7-9,-,TGTGCCAGCAGCGAGACAGTCTATTCACCCCTCCACTTT,CASSETVYSPLHF
TRBJ1-2,-,TRBV9,-,TGTGCCAGCAGCGTAGACAGTAACTATGGCTACACCTTC,CASSVDSNYGYTF
TRBJ2-5,-,TRBV7-9,TRBD2,TGTGCCAGCAGCTTAGTTCCAGCGGGACAAGAGACCCAGTACTTC,CASSLVPAGQETQYF
TRBJ2-5,few,TRBV6-6,TRBD2,TGTGCCAGCCGTGGGACTAGCGGGGGAGTTTGGGAGACCCAGTACTTC,CASRGTSGGVWETQYF
TRBJ1-3,-,TRBV5-5,-,TGTGCCAGCAGCTTGGGACACTCTGGAAACACCATATATTTT,CASSLGHSGNTIYF
TRBJ1-2,-,TRBV5-1,-,TGCGCCAGCAGCTTGGGGACTAATTTTGGGTATGGCTACACCTTC,CASSLGTNFGYGYTF
TRBJ1-2,few,TRBV4-1,-,TGCGCCAGCAGCCAAGGAATGCTAAGGGGGAACTATGGCTACACCTTC,CASSQGMLRGNYGYTF
TRBJ1-3,-,TRBV6-5,TRBD1,TGTGCCAGCAGTTACGACAGGGATCGGAGGAACACCATATATTTT,CASSYDRDRRNTIYF
TRBJ2-7,few,TRBV4-3,TRBD1,TGCGCCAGCAGCCAGAGCCGGGACAGCTTCTCCTACGAGCAGTACTTC,CASSQSRDSFSYEQYF
TRBJ1-1,-,TRBV29-1,-,TGCAGCGTAGATACAGGGTCTGAAGCTTTCTTT,CSVDTGSEAFF
TRBJ1-2,-,TRBV6-5,-,TGTGCCAGCAGTTCCTTACATCCGTGGGGCTACACCTTC,CASSSLHPWGYTF
TRBJ2-7,-,TRBV30,-,TGTGCCTGGAGTGCGGGGTTTGGGTACGAGCAGTACTTC,CAWSAGFGYEQYF
TRBJ1-3,-,TRBV7-8,-,TGTGCCAGCAGCCTCAACAGAGGAAACACCATATATTTT,CASSLNRGNTIYF
TRBJ2-1,-,TRBV9,TRBD2,TGTGCCAGCAGCAGAGATCGGGGGGCTAGCGGGTGGGCCTACAATGAGCAGTTCTTC,CASSRDRGASGWAYNEQFF
TRBJ1-2,-,TRBV5-6,-,TGTGCCAGCAGCAATTCTATGGTCTATGGCTACACCTTC,CASSNSMVYGYTF
TRBJ1-1,medium-sized,TRBV30,-,TGTGCCTGGAGTGTACCCGGGGTGGACACTGAAGCTTTCTTT,CAWSVPGVDTEAFF
TRBJ2-7,-,TRBV6-5,TRBD2,TGTGCCAGCAGTTACCGACTAGCGGAATCCTACGAGCAGTACTTC,CASSYRLAESYEQYF
TRBJ2-2,few,TRBV6-5,-,TGTGCCAGCAGTTTGAGTCAGAACACCGGGGAGCTGTTTTTT,CASSLSQNTGELFF
TRBJ1-5,-,TRBV30,-,TGTGCCTGGAGTTTTTATACAGGGACCAATCAGCCCCAGCATTTT,CAWSFYTGTNQPQHF
TRBJ1-1,-,TRBV4-3,-,TGCGCCAGCAGCCAAGACGGGAGAACTGAAGCTTTCTTT,CASSQDGRTEAFF
TRBJ1-1,-,TRBV30,TRBD1,TGTGCCGGAAGGGGGCTGCATGAAGCTTTCTTT,CAGRGLHEAFF
TRBJ1-2,medium-sized,TRBV4-1,TRBD1,TGCGCCAGCAGCCAAGGTCCACAGGGGGCGCGTGGCTACACCTTC,CASSQGPQGARGYTF
TRBJ1-4,-,TRBV11-3,-,TGTGCCAGCACCGACAGCATTGCAACTAATGAAAAACTGTTTTTT,CASTDSIATNEKLFF
TRBJ2-4,-,TRBV21-1,-,TGTGCCAGCAGCAAAGGACTAGCCAAAAACATTCAGTACTTC,CASSKGLAKNIQYF
TRBJ2-7,-,TRBV6-5,TRBD2,TGTGCCAGCAGTTACTCTTTTAGCGGGAGCTACGAGCAGTACTTC,CASSYSFSGSYEQYF
TRBJ2-1,few,TRBV10-3,TRBD2,TGTGCCATCAGTAGCGGGAGCTCCTACAATGAGCAGTTCTTC,CAISSGSSYNEQFF
TRBJ2-1,-,TRBV29-1,-,TGCAGCGTTGAAGATCTGCGGGACAATGAGCAGTTCTTC,CSVEDLRDNEQFF
TRBJ2-5,once,TRBV4-1,TRBD2,TGCGCCAGCAGCCCCTTCGGAGCGGGACCTGTAATCCAAGAGACCCAGTACTTC,CASSPFGAGPVIQETQYF
TRBJ1-6,-,TRBV4-1,TRBD1,TGCGCCAGCAGCCGGGACAGGCAGTCACTCCACTTT,CASSRDRQSLHF
TRBJ1-5,few,TRBV4-1,-,TGCGCCAGCAGCCAAGATGACAGGAGGAGTCAGCCCCAGCATTTT,CASSQDDRRSQPQHF
TRBJ1-1,-,TRBV7-9,TRBD1,TGTGCCAGCGGTAAAGGGGGCCTAGGGGCCACTGAAGCTTTCTTT,CASGKGGLGATEAFF
TRBJ1-4,-,TRBV9,TRBD1,TGTGCCAGCAGCGCCACAGGGGGCCCTAATGAAAAACTGTTTTTT,CASSATGGPNEKLFF
TRBJ2-5,-,TRBV25-1,TRBD1,TGTGCCAGCAGTGGCCTCGGACAGGCTGAAGAGACCCAGTACTTC,CASSGLGQAEETQYF
TRBJ2-7,-,TRBV6-5,TRBD2,TGTGCCAGCAGGAGGACTAGCGGCTCCTACGAGCAGTACTTC,CASRRTSGSYEQYF
TRBJ2-1,-,TRBV6-5,-,TGTGCCAGCAGCCCAGGGTTGGGCAATGAGCAGTTCTTC,CASSPGLGNEQFF
TRBJ1-1,few,TRBV30,TRBD1,TGTGCCTGGAGTGGTAGTATAGGGGGCCCAACTGAAGCTTTCTTT,CAWSGSIGGPTEAFF
TRBJ2-7,few,TRBV5-1,TRBD2,TGCGCCAGCAGCCGGACTAGCGGTCCCTACGAGCAGTACTTC,CASSRTSGPYEQYF
TRBJ2-5,-,TRBV30,-,TGTGTCTGGAGTGTTCAATTCCAAGAGACCCAGTACTTC,CVWSVQFQETQYF
TRBJ2-5,few,TRBV5-1,-,TGCGCCAGCAGCTTATTACTAGTCGAGACCCAGTACTTC,CASSLLLVETQYF
TRBJ2-7,-,TRBV28,-,TGTGCCAGCAGTCCACCAAACCTAGCGTTCCCCTACGAGCAGTACTTC,CASSPPNLAFPYEQYF
TRBJ2-4,few,TRBV6-6,TRBD1,TGTGCCAGCAGTTGGACAGGGGGCAAAAACATTCAGTACTTC,CASSWTGGKNIQYF
TRBJ2-7,-,TRBV5-8,-,TGTGCCAGCACCGAGTGGGAGTACGAGCAGTACTTC,CASTEWEYEQYF
TRBJ2-1,-,TRBV4-2,TRBD2,TGTGCCAGCAGCCTACCGGGGGGCACTAGCGGGAGGGGGTCCTACAATGAGCAGTTCTTC,CASSLPGGTSGRGSYNEQFF